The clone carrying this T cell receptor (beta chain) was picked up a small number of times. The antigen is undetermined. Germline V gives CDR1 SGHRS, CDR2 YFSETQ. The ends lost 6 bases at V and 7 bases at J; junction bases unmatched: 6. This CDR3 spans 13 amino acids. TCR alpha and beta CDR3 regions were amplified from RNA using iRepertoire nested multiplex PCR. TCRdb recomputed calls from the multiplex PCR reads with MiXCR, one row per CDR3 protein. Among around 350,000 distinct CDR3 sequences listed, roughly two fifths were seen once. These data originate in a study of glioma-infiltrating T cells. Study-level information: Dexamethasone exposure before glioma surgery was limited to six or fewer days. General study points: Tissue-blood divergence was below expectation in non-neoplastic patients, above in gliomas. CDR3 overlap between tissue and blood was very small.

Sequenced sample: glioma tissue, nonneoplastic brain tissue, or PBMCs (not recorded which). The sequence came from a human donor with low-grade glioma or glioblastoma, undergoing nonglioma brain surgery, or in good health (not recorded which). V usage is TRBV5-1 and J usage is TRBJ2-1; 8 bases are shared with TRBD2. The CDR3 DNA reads TGCGCCAGCATTGGTGGCGGGAGGAATGAGCAGTTCTTC. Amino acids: CASIGGGRNEQFF.